The rows below give T cell receptor beta chains drawn from one sample of a study of HIV-infected children after antiretroviral therapy interruption. One entry per CDR3 protein results from TCRdb running MiXCR on the 3' RACE reads. The table lists more than 40,000 distinct CDR3 sequences, roughly 4% of them singletons, with 0.7% in the top ten. The sample was CD45RA+ CD4+ T cells from PBMCs, pooled from several time points, taken from a donor given antiretroviral therapy, either interrupted or continuous. Receptors originate from a pool of human donors with HIV. Each CDR3 is given with its conserved first and last residue.

v_gene: TRBV20-1
CDR3aa: CSARDRQGGEAEAFF

v_gene: TRBV7-8
CDR3aa: CASGIGDTGELFF

v_gene: TRBV23-1
CDR3aa: CASSRTSANTGELFF

v_gene: TRBV28
CDR3aa: CASSLRVGNSNQPQHF

v_gene: TRBV6-1
CDR3aa: CASSDSTYNEQFF

v_gene: TRBV28
CDR3aa: CASASYEQYF

v_gene: TRBV20-1
CDR3aa: CSAHDRVGETQYF

v_gene: TRBV3-2
CDR3aa: CASSGTAYEQYF

v_gene: TRBV11-2
CDR3aa: CASLDWSETQYF

v_gene: TRBV2
CDR3aa: CASSAGQVLNSPLHF

v_gene: TRBV7-2
CDR3aa: CASSLPTTGIQRGETQYF

v_gene: TRBV7-8
CDR3aa: CASSFARDTQYF

v_gene: TRBV24-1
CDR3aa: CATSSLRDQSGELFF

v_gene: TRBV20-1
CDR3aa: CSAWRGGGSNQPQHF

v_gene: TRBV20-1
CDR3aa: CSLTEGAAEDEQYF

v_gene: TRBV7-2
CDR3aa: CASSLRSGATDTQYF

v_gene: TRBV7-9
CDR3aa: CASSLGQPSSLHF

v_gene: TRBV9
CDR3aa: CASSVGPESSYEQYF

v_gene: TRBV19
CDR3aa: CASSLQGANDGYTF

v_gene: TRBV12-3/TRBV12-4
CDR3aa: CASSLRFTGYNEQFF

v_gene: TRBV12-3/TRBV12-4
CDR3aa: CASRSGSEKLFF

v_gene: TRBV6-6
CDR3aa: CAATRTSQETQYF

v_gene: TRBV29-1
CDR3aa: CSVRTAQETQYF

v_gene: TRBV20-1
CDR3aa: CSARDNNYGYTF

v_gene: TRBV20-1
CDR3aa: CSARGGGTHSNQPQHF

v_gene: TRBV27
CDR3aa: CASRRTGSNEQYF

v_gene: TRBV19
CDR3aa: CASSRQVAFEAFF

v_gene: TRBV3-1
CDR3aa: CASTKKMNTEAFF

v_gene: TRBV5-6
CDR3aa: CASSFTGMGQPQHF

v_gene: TRBV29-1
CDR3aa: CSVGQNYGYTF

v_gene: TRBV12-3/TRBV12-4
CDR3aa: CASSWTRADEQFF

v_gene: TRBV29-1
CDR3aa: CSGGSPEEQYF

v_gene: TRBV12-3/TRBV12-4
CDR3aa: CASSSPPGGTDTQYF

v_gene: TRBV20-1
CDR3aa: CSAIETSNQPQHF

v_gene: TRBV5-8
CDR3aa: CASSWGQGVTEAFF

v_gene: TRBV28
CDR3aa: CASSGGGTGSNEQYF